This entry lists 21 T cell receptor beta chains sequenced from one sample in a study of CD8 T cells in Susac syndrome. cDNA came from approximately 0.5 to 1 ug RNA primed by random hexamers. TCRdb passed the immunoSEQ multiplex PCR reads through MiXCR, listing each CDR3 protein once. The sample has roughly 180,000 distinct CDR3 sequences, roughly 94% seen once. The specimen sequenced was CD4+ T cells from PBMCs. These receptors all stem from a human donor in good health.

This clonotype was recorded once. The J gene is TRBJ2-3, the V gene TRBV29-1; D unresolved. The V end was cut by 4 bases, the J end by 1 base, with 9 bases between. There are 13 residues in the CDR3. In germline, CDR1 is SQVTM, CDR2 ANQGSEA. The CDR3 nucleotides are TGCAGCGTTGGAGCGCCACGCACAGATACGCAGTATTTT. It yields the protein CSVGAPRTDTQYF.

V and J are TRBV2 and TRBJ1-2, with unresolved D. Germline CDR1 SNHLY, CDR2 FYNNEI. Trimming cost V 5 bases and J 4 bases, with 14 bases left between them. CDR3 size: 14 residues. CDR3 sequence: CASSYSQLSYGYTF. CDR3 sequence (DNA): TGTGCCAGCAGTTACTCACAGCTCAGCTATGGCTACACCTTC.

CDR3 nucleotide sequence: TGTGCCAGCAGTGTTCGGGACGAGCAGTACTTC. Its protein product is CASSVRDEQYF. This rearrangement joins TRBV2 to TRBJ2-7; the D is unclear. Trimming removed 4 bases at V and 5 bases at J, with 6 bases between. The CDR3 totals 11 residues. Germline CDR1 and CDR2: SNHLY and FYNNEI.

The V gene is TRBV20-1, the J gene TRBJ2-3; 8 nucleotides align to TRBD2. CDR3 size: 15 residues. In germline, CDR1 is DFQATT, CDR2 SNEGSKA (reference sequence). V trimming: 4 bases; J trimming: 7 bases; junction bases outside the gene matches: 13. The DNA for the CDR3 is TGCAGTGCTATTTGGGCGGGAGGAGGGGGATATACGCAGTATTTT. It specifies CSAIWAGGGGYTQYF.

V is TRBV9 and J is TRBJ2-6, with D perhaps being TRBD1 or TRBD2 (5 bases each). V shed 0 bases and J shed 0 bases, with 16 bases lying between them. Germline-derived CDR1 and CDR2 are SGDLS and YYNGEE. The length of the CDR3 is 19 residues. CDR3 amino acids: CASSVVPGDLHSGANVLTF. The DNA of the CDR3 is TGTGCCAGCAGCGTAGTTCCCGGGGACCTCCACTCTGGGGCCAACGTCCTGACTTTC.

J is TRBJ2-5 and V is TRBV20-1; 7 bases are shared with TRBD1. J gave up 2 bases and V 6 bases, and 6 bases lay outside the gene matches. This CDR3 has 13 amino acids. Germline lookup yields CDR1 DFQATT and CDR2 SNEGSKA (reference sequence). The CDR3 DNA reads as TGCAGTGCGCAACCGGGACAGCAAGAGACCCAGTACTTC. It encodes CSAQPGQQETQYF.

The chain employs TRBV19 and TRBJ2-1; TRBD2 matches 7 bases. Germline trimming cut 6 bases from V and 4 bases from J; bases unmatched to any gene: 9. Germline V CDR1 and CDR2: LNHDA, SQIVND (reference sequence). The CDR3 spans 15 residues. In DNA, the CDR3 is TGTGCCAGTAGCAGTCCAGCGGGAAGGTACAATGAGCAGTTCTTC. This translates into CASSSPAGRYNEQFF.

The chain's CDR3 is CATWGGANVLTF. The CDR3, as DNA: TGTGCCACCTGGGGGGGGGCCAACGTCCTGACTTTC. The V call is TRBV28, the J call TRBJ2-6; either TRBD1 or TRBD2 may supply D (5 bases each). Trimming stripped 10 bases from V and 4 bases from J, with 8 bases between. The germline CDR1 and CDR2 sequences are MDHEN and SYDVKM. The CDR3 consists of 12 residues.

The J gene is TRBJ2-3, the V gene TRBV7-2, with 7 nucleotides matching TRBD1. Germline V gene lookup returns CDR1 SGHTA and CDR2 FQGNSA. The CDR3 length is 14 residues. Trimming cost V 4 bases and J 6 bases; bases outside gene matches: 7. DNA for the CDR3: TGTGCCAGCAGCTCTCTTCAGGGGGTTGATACGCAGTATTTT. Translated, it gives CASSSLQGVDTQYF.

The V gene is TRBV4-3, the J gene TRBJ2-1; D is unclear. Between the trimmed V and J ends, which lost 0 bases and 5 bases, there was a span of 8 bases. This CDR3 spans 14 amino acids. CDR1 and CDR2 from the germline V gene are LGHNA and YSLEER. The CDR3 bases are TGCGCCAGCAGCCAAGATTTTTCGGACAATGAGCAGTTCTTC. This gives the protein CASSQDFSDNEQFF.

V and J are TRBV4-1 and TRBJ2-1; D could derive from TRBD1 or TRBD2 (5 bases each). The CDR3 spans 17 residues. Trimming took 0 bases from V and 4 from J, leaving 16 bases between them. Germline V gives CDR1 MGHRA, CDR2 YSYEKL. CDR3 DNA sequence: TGCGCCAGCAGCCAAGATCGAAGGGGAGAGAGGTACAATGAGCAGTTCTTC. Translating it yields CASSQDRRGERYNEQFF.

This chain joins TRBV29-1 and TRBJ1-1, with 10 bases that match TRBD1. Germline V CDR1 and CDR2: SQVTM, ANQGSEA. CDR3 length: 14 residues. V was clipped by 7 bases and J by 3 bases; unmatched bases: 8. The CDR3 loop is CSGRDRGVDTEAFF. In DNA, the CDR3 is TGCAGCGGGAGGGACAGGGGAGTCGACACTGAAGCTTTCTTT.

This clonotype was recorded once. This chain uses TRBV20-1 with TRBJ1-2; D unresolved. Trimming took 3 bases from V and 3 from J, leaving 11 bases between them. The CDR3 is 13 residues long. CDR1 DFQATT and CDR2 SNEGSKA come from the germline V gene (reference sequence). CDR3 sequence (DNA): TGCAGTGCTAGGAGGGTTGCCTACTATGGCTACACCTTC. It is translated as CSARRVAYYGYTF.

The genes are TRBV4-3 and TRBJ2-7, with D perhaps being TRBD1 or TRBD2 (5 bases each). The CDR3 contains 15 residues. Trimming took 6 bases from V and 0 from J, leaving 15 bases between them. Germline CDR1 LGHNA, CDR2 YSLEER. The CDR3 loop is CASRRDRQSSYEQYF. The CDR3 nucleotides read TGCGCCAGCAGGAGGGACCGTCAGAGCTCCTACGAGCAGTACTTC.

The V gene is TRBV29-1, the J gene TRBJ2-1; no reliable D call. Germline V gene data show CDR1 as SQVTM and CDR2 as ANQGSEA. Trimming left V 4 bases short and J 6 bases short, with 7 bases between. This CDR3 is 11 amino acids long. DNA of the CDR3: TGCAGCGTTGGACTCGTCAATGAGCAGTTCTTC. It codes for CSVGLVNEQFF.

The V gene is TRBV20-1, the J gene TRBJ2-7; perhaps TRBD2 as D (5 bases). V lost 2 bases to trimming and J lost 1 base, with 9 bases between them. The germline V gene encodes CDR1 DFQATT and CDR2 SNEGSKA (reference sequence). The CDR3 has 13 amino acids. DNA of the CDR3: TGCAGTGCTAGAAGCGGACGGTCCTACGAGCAGTACTTC. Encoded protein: CSARSGRSYEQYF.

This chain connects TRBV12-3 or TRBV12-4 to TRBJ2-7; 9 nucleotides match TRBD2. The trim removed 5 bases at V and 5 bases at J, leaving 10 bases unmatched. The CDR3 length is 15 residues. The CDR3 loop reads CASSSQREVLNEQYF. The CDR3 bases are TGTGCCAGCAGTAGCCAGCGGGAGGTATTGAACGAGCAGTACTTC.

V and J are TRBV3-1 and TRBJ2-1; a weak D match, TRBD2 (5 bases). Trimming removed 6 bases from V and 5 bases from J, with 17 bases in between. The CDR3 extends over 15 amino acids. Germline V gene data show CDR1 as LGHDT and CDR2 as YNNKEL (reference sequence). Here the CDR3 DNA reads TGTGCCAGCAGTCTTTGGGAGCGGAGAGACAATGAGCAGTTCTTC. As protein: CASSLWERRDNEQFF.

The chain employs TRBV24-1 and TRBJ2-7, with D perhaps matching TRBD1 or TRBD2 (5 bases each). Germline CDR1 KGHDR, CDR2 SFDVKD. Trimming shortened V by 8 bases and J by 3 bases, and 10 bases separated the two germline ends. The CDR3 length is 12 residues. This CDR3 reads CATMGDRYEQYF. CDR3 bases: TGTGCCACCATGGGGGACCGCTACGAGCAGTACTTC.

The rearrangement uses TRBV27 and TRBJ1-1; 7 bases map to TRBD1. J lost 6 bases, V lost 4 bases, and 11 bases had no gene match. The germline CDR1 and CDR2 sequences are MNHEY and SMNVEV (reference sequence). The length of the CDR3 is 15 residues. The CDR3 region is CASSSGQVLSPEAFF. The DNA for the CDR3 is TGTGCCAGCAGTTCTGGACAGGTCTTATCTCCTGAAGCTTTCTTT.

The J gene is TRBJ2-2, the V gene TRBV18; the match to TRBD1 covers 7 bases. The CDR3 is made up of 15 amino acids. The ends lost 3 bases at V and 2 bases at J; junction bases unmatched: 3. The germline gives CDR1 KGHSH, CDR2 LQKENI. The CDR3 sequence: CASSPGQSNTGELFF. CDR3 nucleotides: TGTGCCAGCTCACCGGGACAGAGCAACACCGGGGAGCTGTTTTTT.